A single T cell receptor beta chain is shown here with its context. Use of 60 Vbeta and 13 Jbeta primers characterized the PCR. Libraries were prepared by immunoSEQ multiplex PCR; TCRdb keeps only in-frame clonotypes and omits some of them. This sample has fewer than 250,000 clones, with roughly 79% found just once. CDR3 size: 18 residues. CDR1 and CDR2 from the germline V gene are SGHTA and FQGNSA. The V gene end was trimmed by 6 bases and the J gene end by 2 bases; junction bases not matched to a gene: 16. This entry is derived from a study of cytomegalovirus exposure and HLA in healthy donors. The origin of this receptor is a male donor in good health and CMV-seronegative. Material for sequencing was PBMCs. This chain links TRBV7-2 with TRBJ2-1; 7 bases agree with TRBD2. CDR3: CASSFPRERLAAYNEQFF. CDR3 DNA: TGTGCCAGCAGTTTCCCGCGTGAGAGACTAGCTGCCTACAATGAGCAGTTCTTC.